This TCR beta chain comes out of a study of T cell responses to AZD1222 COVID-19 vaccine (dated by TCRdb to the early 2020s). Background on the whole study: AZD1222 recipients given second doses at about 4 weeks or at about 12 weeks were pooled, since spike-specific TCR depth and breadth were not found to differ between the two schedules. A total of more than 230 trial participants underwent TCR sequencing, of whom around 200 received two doses of AZD1222 and roughly 25 received two doses of the MenACWY control vaccine. Trial participants were enrolled by age into subgroups of 18-55, 56-69 and 70-plus years, and 148, 28 and 57 TCR-sequenced participants, respectively, were included in these subgroups.

Study-wide conclusions, independent of this receptor: Epitopes outside the regions mutated in the B.1.351 and B.1.1.7 variants were reportedly recognized by nearly half of the unique spike-specific TCRs. After two AZD1222 doses, spike-specific TCR breadth and depth were significantly higher than at day 0 and than in MenACWY recipients. Because no day 14 peak-response samples were available, repertoires were characterized only after the peak T cell response. In the small 56-69-year group, the increase in depth fell short of significance, most likely because of low power. Participants were mostly white British, with more females than males. The authors suggested clonal diversity may have been underestimated. The vaccine-associated CD4 TCRs covered the entire spike protein, and the dominant responses fell in regions 160-218 and 743-854. Conclusions about previously exposed vaccinees are limited because only six or seven AZD1222 recipients were SARS-CoV-2 seropositive at baseline.

Remarks on this clone: Its antigen remains unidentified. Per-base quality was not reported, and no clone a single base away is much larger than it.

Reading from cysteine to phenylalanine, the CDR3 counts 15 amino acids. Only the CDR3 DNA is retained, 45 bases long and in frame from the first base. V is clipped by 6 bases and J by 5 bases, and the sequence between their germline boundaries is 19 bases long. The germline V gene specifies MNHEY as CDR1 and SVGAGI as CDR2. The CDR3 regions of human TCRbeta chains were analyzed by immunosequencing. The paper's data handling went like this. TCRs in the repertoires were matched against a reference library of SARS-CoV-2-specific TCRs that had been generated with the MIRA antigen-specificity platform. Breadth was defined as the fraction of unique TCRs that were SARS-CoV-2-associated, and depth was defined as the fraction of total T cells that were SARS-CoV-2-associated. Using the MIRA data, each spike-specific TCR was assigned both to the spike region to which the TCR was reactive and to a CD4 or CD8 class. Log10-transformed breadth and depth values were compared by one-way ANOVA with Sidak's multiple comparisons tests. Held by TCRdb, this immuneACCESS table contains in-frame sequences only and omits some clones. Under half of the omission traces to an unresolved V gene where checked; the cause of the rest is unknown. V and J calls and clone size come straight from that table; D and trimming were deduced from the DNA. The sample records about 54,000 clones, 70% to 90% of which are singletons. Approximately 4.1% of the sample belongs to the ten largest clones.

According to the study, the label for this sample's time point signals: baseline before first vaccination. Vaccinee samples came from UK trials COV001 and COV002, including a single-blind randomized controlled phase 2/3 trial of AZD1222 (ChAdOx1 nCoV-19) in healthy adults. For TCRbeta chain sequencing, PBMC samples were collected from trial participants at day 0 and at day 28 after the second dose. Rearrangement joined TRBV6-5 to TRBJ2-5, and TRBD1 may be the D gene, going by 6 matching bases. The sample consisted of peripheral blood, taken on day 0 of AZD1222 vaccination. The receptor comes from an adult in good health. The encoded CDR3 is CASRRDRQGPETQYF. The sequenced DNA: TGTGCCAGCAGGCGAGACCGGCAGGGGCCGGAGACCCAGTACTTC.